This is a list of T cell receptor beta chains from one sample in a study of long-term antiretroviral therapy in people with HIV. Generated by immunoSEQ multiplex PCR, the TCRdb table keeps only in-frame clones and is missing some. This sample yields some 2,000 clones, of which approximately 86% are seen a single time; 3.5% belongs to the top ten. Material: unsorted PBMCs, obtained 0.7 years after starting antiretroviral therapy. These receptors were obtained from a woman between 45 and 60 years old with HIV. Each CDR3 is given with its conserved first and last residue. The D gene is left open where the match is weak. A row's size may be missing; if present it is once, few, many or a size class.

V gene	J gene	D gene	clone size	CDR3 DNA	CDR3 protein
TRBV11-2	TRBJ1-6	TRBD1	-	TGTGCCAGCAGCTTAGGGCCGGGACAGGGGGGTTCACCCCTCCACTTT	CASSLGPGQGGSPLHF
TRBV5-8	TRBJ2-5	TRBD1	-	TGTGCCAGCAGCATGGGACAGGGAGCAGAGACCCAGTACTTC	CASSMGQGAETQYF
TRBV6-6	TRBJ2-7	-	once	TGTGCCAGCAGCGACGGGTGGGAGCAGTACTTC	CASSDGWEQYF
TRBV7-2	TRBJ1-1	TRBD1	-	TGTGCCAGCAGCTTGGGGACAGGGAGGTTTACTGAAGCTTTCTTT	CASSLGTGRFTEAFF
TRBV9	TRBJ2-3	-	-	TGTGCCAGCAGCCCCCTGACAGGCTATTCCGGGGATACGCAGTATTTT	CASSPLTGYSGDTQYF
TRBV18	TRBJ2-7	TRBD1	-	TGTGCCAGCTCACCGGGACAGGGCAACCACGAGCAGTACTTC	CASSPGQGNHEQYF
TRBV30	TRBJ2-7	TRBD1	-	TGTGCCTGGAGTGTAAGGGGGACAGGGGGTTTTGACGAGCAGTACTTC	CAWSVRGTGGFDEQYF
TRBV7-6	TRBJ1-6	TRBD1	-	TGTGCCAGCAGCTTCTCCGACAGGGGGCATTCACCCCTCCACTTT	CASSFSDRGHSPLHF
TRBV15	TRBJ2-5	TRBD2	-	TGTGCCACCAGCAATAGCGGGGGGGCGGCGGAGACCCAGTACTTC	CATSNSGGAAETQYF
TRBV6-4	TRBJ2-3	TRBD2	once	TGTGCCAGCAGTGAAGGAGCGGGGGAAACAGATACGCAGTATTTT	CASSEGAGETDTQYF
TRBV7-3	TRBJ1-1	-	few	TGTGCCAGCAGCTTGAGTGTTAACACTGAAGCTTTCTTT	CASSLSVNTEAFF
TRBV6-4	TRBJ2-4	-	-	TGTGCCAGCAGTTCCTTGGAGATAGCCAAAAACATTCAGTACTTC	CASSSLEIAKNIQYF
TRBV9	TRBJ2-5	-	-	TGTGCCAGCAGCGTCTACCCGGCAGGTCAAGAGACCCAGTACTTC	CASSVYPAGQETQYF
TRBV2	TRBJ1-2	-	-	TGTGCCAGCAGTGGTTCCATCTATGGCTACACCTTC	CASSGSIYGYTF
TRBV7-9	TRBJ2-1	-	once	TGTGCCAGCAGCTTAGCGGGCACTTACAATGAGCAGTTCTTC	CASSLAGTYNEQFF
TRBV2	TRBJ2-4	-	-	TGTGCCAGCAGTGAGGGGCAGTTCGGGTCCAAAAACATTCAGTACTTC	CASSEGQFGSKNIQYF